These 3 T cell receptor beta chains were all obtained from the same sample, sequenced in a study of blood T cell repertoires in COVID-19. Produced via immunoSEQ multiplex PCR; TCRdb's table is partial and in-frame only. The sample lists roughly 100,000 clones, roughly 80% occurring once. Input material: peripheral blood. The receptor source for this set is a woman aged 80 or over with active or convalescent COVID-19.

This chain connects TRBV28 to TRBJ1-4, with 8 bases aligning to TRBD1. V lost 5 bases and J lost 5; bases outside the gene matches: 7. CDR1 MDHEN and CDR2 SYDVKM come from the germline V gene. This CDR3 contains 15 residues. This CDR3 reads CASSGMGQANEKLFF. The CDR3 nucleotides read TGTGCCAGCAGTGGGATGGGACAGGCGAATGAAAAACTGTTTTTT.

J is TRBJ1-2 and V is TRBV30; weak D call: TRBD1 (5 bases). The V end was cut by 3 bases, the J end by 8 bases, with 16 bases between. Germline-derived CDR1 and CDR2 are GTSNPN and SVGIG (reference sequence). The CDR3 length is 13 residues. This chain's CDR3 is CAWRNTGVGGYTF. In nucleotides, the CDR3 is TGTGCCTGGAGGAATACAGGTGTCGGCGGCTACACCTTC.

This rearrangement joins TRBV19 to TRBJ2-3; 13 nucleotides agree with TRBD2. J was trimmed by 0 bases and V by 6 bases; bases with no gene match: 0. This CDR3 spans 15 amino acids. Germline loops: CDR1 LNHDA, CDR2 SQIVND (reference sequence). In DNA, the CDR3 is TGTGCCAGTAGGACTAGCGGGGGGAGCACAGATACGCAGTATTTT. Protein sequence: CASRTSGGSTDTQYF.